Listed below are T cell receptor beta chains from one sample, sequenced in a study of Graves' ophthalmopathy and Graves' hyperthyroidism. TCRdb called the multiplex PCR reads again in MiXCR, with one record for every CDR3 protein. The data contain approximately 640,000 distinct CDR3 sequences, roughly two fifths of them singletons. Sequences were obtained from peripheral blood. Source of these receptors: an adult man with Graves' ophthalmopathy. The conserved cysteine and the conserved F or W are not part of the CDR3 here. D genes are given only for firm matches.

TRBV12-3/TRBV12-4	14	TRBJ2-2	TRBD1	ASSPGQGRVTGELF
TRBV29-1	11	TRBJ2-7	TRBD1	SVEPGQGYEQY
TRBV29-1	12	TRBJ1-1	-	SVGGFEAGTEAF
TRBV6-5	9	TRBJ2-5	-	PYPGLETQY
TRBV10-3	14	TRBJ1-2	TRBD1	AISESGQGMGDGYT
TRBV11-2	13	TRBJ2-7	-	ASSLEVGVPYEQY
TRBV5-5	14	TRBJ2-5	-	ASSWSGLLNEETQY
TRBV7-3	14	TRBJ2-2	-	ASSYSVREKTGELF
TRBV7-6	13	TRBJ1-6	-	ASSLVGAYNSPLH
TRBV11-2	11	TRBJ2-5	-	ASSLEEAETQY
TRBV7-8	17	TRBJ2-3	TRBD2	ASSLESLAGGRVTDTQY
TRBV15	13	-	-	ATSRGGTRSNEQF
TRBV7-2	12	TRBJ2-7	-	ASSSSGFLYEQY
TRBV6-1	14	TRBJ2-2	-	ASSEAGGWFAGELF
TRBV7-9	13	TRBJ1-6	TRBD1	ASSSYGDRKSPPH
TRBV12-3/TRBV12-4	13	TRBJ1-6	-	ASGFSGGVNSPLH
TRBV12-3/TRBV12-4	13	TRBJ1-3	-	ASSLDSPSGNTIY
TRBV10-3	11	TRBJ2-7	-	AISDGAIYEQY
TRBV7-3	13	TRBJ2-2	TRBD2	ASSRGGPFAGELF
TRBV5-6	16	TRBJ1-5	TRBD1	ASSWTGTGFNSNQPQH
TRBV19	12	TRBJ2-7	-	ASRPTESTGEQY
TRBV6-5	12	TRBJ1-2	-	ASNPEGGNYGYT
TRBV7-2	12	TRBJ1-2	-	ASRSPGANYGYT
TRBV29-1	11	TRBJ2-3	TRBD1	SVSGQTTDTQY
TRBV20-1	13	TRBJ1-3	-	SASWTASSGNTIY
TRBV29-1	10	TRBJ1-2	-	SVEGTQYGYT
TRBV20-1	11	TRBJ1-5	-	SARAQPNQPQH
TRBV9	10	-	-	ASSPTGSEQF
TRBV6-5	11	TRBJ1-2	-	ASSSDTDYGYT
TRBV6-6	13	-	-	ASSEGGSGIYEQY
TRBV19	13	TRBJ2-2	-	ASSISLASTGELF